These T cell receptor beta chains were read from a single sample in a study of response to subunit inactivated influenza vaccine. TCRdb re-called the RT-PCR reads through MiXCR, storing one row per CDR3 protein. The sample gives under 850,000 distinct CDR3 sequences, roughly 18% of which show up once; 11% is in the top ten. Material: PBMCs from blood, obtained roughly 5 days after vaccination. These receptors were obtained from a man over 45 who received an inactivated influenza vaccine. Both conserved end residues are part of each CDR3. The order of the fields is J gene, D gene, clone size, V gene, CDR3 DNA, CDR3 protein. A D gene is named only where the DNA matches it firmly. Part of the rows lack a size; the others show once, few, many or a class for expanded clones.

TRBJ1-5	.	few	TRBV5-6	TGTGCCAGCAGCTCCGGACGGACGAATCAGCCCCAGCATTTT	CASSSGRTNQPQHF
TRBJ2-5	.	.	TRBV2	TGTGCCAGCAGTGAGGGACAAGGCGGGGAGACCCAGTACTTC	CASSEGQGGETQYF
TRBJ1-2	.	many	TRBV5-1	TGCGCCAGCAGCTTGGGACAGGTTCAGATAAACTATGGCTACACCTTC	CASSLGQVQINYGYTF
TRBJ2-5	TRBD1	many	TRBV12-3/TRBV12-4	TGTGCCAGCAGTGACAGGGAGTTCGAAGAGACCCAGTACTTC	CASSDREFEETQYF
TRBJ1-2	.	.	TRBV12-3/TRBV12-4	TGTGCCAGCTCTCTCGGGGGAACCTCCCTCTATGGCTACACCTTC	CASSLGGTSLYGYTF
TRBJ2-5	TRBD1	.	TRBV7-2	TGTGCCAGCAGGCGACAGGGATTATCGGAGACCCAGTACTTC	CASRRQGLSETQYF
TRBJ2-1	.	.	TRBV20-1	TGCAGTGCTAGTAAGGGCCGGGACAATGAGCAGTTCTTC	CSASKGRDNEQFF
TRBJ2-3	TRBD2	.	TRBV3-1	TGTGCCAGCAGCCTTGGACTAGCGGGAGAGGGAGATACGCAGTATTTT	CASSLGLAGEGDTQYF
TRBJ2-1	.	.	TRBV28	TGTGCCAGCACTCCGGGTGGGCGGGCCTACAATGAGCAGTTCTTC	CASTPGGRAYNEQFF
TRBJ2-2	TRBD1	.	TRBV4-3	TGCGCCAGCAGCCAAGAACCCACAGGGGCCGTCACCGGGGAGCTGTTTTTT	CASSQEPTGAVTGELFF
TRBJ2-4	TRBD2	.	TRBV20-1	TGCAGTGCGAGCGGACTAGCGGGGAAAAACATTCAGTACTTC	CSASGLAGKNIQYF
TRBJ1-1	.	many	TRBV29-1	TGCAGCGTTGAAGGAGGTGTTTACACTGAAGCTTTCTTT	CSVEGGVYTEAFF
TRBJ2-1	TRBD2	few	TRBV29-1	TGCAGCGTTGTGGCGGGAGGTTCTCCCTACAATGAGCAGTTCTTC	CSVVAGGSPYNEQFF
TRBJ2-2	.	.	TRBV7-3	TGTGCCAGCAGCTTAATGAGTGGGATGAACACCGGGGAGCTGTTTTTT	CASSLMSGMNTGELFF
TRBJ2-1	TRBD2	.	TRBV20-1	TGCAGTGCTAGGTACCCTAGCGGGAAACAGAATGAGCAGTTCTTC	CSARYPSGKQNEQFF
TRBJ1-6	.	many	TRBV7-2	TGTGCCAGCAGCTTAGGGACAGCCAATTCACCCCTCCACTTT	CASSLGTANSPLHF
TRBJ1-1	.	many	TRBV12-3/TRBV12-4	TGTGCCAGCAGTTTAAATCTTGTACAGGAAGCTTTCTTT	CASSLNLVQEAFF
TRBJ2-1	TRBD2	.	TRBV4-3	TGCGCCAGCAGCCGCCTTCGGGGGGGCTCCTACAATGAGCAGTTCTTC	CASSRLRGGSYNEQFF
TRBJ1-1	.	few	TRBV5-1	TGCGCCAGCAGCTTGGCCACGGGCAGGGGCGTTTTCACTGAAGCTTTCTTT	CASSLATGRGVFTEAFF
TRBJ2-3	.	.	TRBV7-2	TGTGCCAGCAGCTTGTATCTGGGTTTGGCAGATACGCAGTATTTT	CASSLYLGLADTQYF
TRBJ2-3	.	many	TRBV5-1	TGCGCCAGCAGTCGGACCCGGCCTAGCACAGATACGCAGTATTTT	CASSRTRPSTDTQYF
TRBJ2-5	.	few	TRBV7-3	TGTGCCAGCAGCTTAAATCAGGGGATTCAAGAGACCCAGTACTTC	CASSLNQGIQETQYF
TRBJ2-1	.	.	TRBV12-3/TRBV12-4	TGTGCCAGCAGTTTCTTAGGGAGGAATGAGCAGTTCTTC	CASSFLGRNEQFF
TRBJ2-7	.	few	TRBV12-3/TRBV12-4	TGTGCCAGCAGGAAAACAGGGTATTACGAGCAGTACTTC	CASRKTGYYEQYF
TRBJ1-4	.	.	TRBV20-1	TGCAGTGCTAGAGCGATACTATCCACTGGGAGGGACTCTAGTGAAAAACTGTTTTTT	CSARAILSTGRDSSEKLFF
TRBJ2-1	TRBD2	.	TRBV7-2	TGTGCCAGCAGCTTAGCGGGGGGGTGGTATGAGCAGTTCTTC	CASSLAGGWYEQFF
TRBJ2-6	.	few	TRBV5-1	TGCGCCAGCAGCTTGGTGGCCCGCGGGGCCAACGTCCTGACTTTC	CASSLVARGANVLTF
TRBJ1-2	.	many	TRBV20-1	TGCAGTGCTAGAGATTCGGGATATGGCTACACCTTC	CSARDSGYGYTF
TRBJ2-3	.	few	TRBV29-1	TGCAGCGTTAGAGGCGATGGCACAGATACGCAGTATTTT	CSVRGDGTDTQYF
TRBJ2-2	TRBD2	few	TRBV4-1	TGCGCCAGCAGCCACGGACTAGCGGGGGGGGCTGGCAACACCGGGGAGCTGTTTTTT	CASSHGLAGGAGNTGELFF
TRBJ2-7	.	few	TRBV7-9	TGTGCCAGCAGCTTGGGGTTCCACGAGCAGTACTTC	CASSLGFHEQYF
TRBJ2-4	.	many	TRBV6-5	TGTGCCAGCAGTTCGAAAGGAAACATTCAGTACTTC	CASSSKGNIQYF
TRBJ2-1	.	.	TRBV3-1	TGTGCCAGCGAGATGACAGCGTTTGGCTCCTACAATGAGCAGTTCTTC	CASEMTAFGSYNEQFF
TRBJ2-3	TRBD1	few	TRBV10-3	TGTGCCATCAGTGATAGGGGGCAGGAAGGCACAGATACGCAGTATTTT	CAISDRGQEGTDTQYF
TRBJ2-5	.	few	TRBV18	TGTGCCAGCTCACCACGATCTGACGCAGCACAAGAGACCCAGTACTTC	CASSPRSDAAQETQYF
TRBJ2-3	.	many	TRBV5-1	TGCGCCAGCAGCTTGGCGGCCACAGATACGCAGTATTTT	CASSLAATDTQYF
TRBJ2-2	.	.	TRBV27	TGTGCCAGCAGGGCGACGAAAGTCTCCGGGGAGCTGTTTTTT	CASRATKVSGELFF
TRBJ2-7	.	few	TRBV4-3	TGCGCCAGCAGCCAAGACCGGGACGGACTCTACGAGCAGTACTTC	CASSQDRDGLYEQYF
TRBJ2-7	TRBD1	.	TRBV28	TGTGCCAGCAGTTGGGGCCTTACAGGGGACGAGCAGTACTTC	CASSWGLTGDEQYF
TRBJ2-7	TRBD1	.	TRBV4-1	TGCGCCAGCAGCCAGACCTTACCGGGACAGGTCTCCTACGAGCAGTACTTC	CASSQTLPGQVSYEQYF
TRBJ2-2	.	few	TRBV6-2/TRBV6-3	TGTGCCAGCAGGAAAGGGGGATTGCCCGGGGAGCTGTTTTTT	CASRKGGLPGELFF
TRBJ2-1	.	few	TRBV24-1	TGTGCCACCAGTGATTTCAGCGGCGGAGACTCCTACAATGAGCAGTTCTTC	CATSDFSGGDSYNEQFF
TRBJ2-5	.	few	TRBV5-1	TGCGCCAGCAGCTCGAACTTAGAGACCCAGTACTTC	CASSSNLETQYF
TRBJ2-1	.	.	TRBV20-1	TGCAGTGCTAGAGATCCCGGGTGGTACCATGAGCAGTTCTTC	CSARDPGWYHEQFF
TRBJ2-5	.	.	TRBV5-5	TGTGCCAGCAGCTTGGAGGGTAGAGCGTTTGCCAAAGAGACCCAGTACTTC	CASSLEGRAFAKETQYF
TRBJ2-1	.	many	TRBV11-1	TGTGCCAGCAGCTTCGAACAGGGACCCTACAATGAGCAGTTCTTC	CASSFEQGPYNEQFF
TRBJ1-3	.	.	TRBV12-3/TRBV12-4	TGTGCCAGCAGCGAGGTTGTAAACACCATATATTTT	CASSEVVNTIYF